This is a list of T cell receptor beta chains from one sample in a study of OX40 agonist ivuxolimab in advanced cancers. TCRdb keeps only in-frame clones here, not all; method: immunoSEQ multiplex PCR. This table holds tens of thousands of clones, approximately 87% found once. Sequencing was performed on CD4+ or CD8+ T cells sorted from blood, taken in a trial of the OX40 agonist ivuxolimab. The receptors stem from an adult with an advanced solid tumor such as melanoma, head and neck, liver or kidney cancer. The CDR3 runs from the conserved cysteine through the conserved F or W. A D gene is named only where the DNA matches it firmly. Clone size appears in some rows only: once, few, many, or a class for an expanded clone.

CDR3aa: CASSMGRYTEAFF
CDR3nt: TGTGCCAGTAGTATGGGCAGATACACTGAAGCTTTCTTT
v_gene: TRBV19
d_gene: -
abundance: -
j_gene: TRBJ1-1

CDR3aa: CASGDPGQGQATQYF
CDR3nt: TGTGCCAGCGGGGACCCGGGACAGGGGCAGGCGACCCAGTACTTC
v_gene: TRBV28
d_gene: TRBD1
abundance: -
j_gene: TRBJ2-5

CDR3aa: CASSQQGSNSPLHF
CDR3nt: TGTGCCAGCAGTCAACAGGGCAGTAATTCACCCCTCCACTTT
v_gene: TRBV6-5
d_gene: -
abundance: -
j_gene: TRBJ1-6

CDR3aa: CASSPGTGRLGNTIYF
CDR3nt: TGTGCCAGCTCACCAGGGACAGGGCGGCTTGGAAACACCATATATTTT
v_gene: TRBV18
d_gene: TRBD1
abundance: -
j_gene: TRBJ1-3

CDR3aa: CASSRSLGVQETQYF
CDR3nt: TGTGCCAGCAGCCGTAGTCTTGGAGTACAAGAGACCCAGTACTTC
v_gene: TRBV11-2
d_gene: -
abundance: -
j_gene: TRBJ2-5

CDR3aa: CASSQDLGLSGANVLTF
CDR3nt: TGCGCCAGCAGCCAAGATCTCGGTCTCTCTGGGGCCAACGTCCTGACTTTC
v_gene: TRBV4-1
d_gene: -
abundance: -
j_gene: TRBJ2-6

CDR3aa: CASSYRQTSTEAFF
CDR3nt: TGTGCCAGCAGTTACCGCCAGACGAGCACTGAAGCTTTCTTT
v_gene: TRBV6-6
d_gene: -
abundance: -
j_gene: TRBJ1-1

CDR3aa: CATRLMGVGYGYTF
CDR3nt: TGTGCCACCAGACTAATGGGGGTGGGCTATGGCTACACCTTC
v_gene: TRBV11-2
d_gene: -
abundance: -
j_gene: TRBJ1-2

CDR3aa: CAAAGRDPTDTQYF
CDR3nt: TGTGCCGCAGCCGGGCGGGACCCCACAGATACGCAGTATTTT
v_gene: TRBV6-6
d_gene: -
abundance: once
j_gene: TRBJ2-3

CDR3aa: CASSLRALEGSPLHF
CDR3nt: TGTGCCAGCAGTCTAAGGGCCTTAGAAGGTTCACCCCTCCACTTT
v_gene: TRBV6-6
d_gene: -
abundance: -
j_gene: TRBJ1-6